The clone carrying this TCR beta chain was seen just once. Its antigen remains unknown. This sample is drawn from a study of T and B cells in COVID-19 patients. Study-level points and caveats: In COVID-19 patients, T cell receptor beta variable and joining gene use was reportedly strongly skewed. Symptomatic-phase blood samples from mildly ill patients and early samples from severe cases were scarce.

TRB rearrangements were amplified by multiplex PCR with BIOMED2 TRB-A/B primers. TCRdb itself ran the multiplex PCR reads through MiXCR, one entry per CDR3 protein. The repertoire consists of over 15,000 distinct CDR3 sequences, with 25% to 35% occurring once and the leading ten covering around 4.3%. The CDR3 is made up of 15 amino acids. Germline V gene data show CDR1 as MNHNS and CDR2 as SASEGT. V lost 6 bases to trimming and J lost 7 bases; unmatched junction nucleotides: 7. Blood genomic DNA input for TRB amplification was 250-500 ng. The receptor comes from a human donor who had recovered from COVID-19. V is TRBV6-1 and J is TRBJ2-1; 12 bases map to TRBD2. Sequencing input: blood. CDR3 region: CASSWGLAGGNEQFF. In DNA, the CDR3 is TGTGCCAGCAGCTGGGGGCTAGCGGGGGGGAATGAGCAGTTCTTC.